This TCR beta chain was identified during a study of post-analysis software for immune sequencing data. The overall study: Both relapsing-remitting and secondary progressive multiple sclerosis featured among the disease courses, as did progressive-relapsing multiple sclerosis. Findings and limits, study-wide: The study found TRBV5-6, TRBV5-1 and TRBV20-1 among 4 or 5 TRBV segments more frequent in patients than controls. Same-batch samples co-clustered strongly by F measure. People with multiple sclerosis had a significantly lower normalized Chao1 diversity than controls did.

Unique molecular identifiers featured in each of the TCR beta cDNA libraries. T cells, about 0.9 to 11 million of them, yielded some 500,000 cDNA molecules. In TCRdb, the PCR reads were re-called with MiXCR into one record per CDR3 protein. The sample lists about 430,000 distinct CDR3 sequences; approximately 37% were seen once. V was pared by 1 base and J by 4 bases, with 5 bases between. Germline assignment: CDR1 SQVTM and CDR2 ANQGSEA. The CDR3 is 12 amino acids. On this clonotype: Its antigen is unknown.

The J gene is TRBJ2-1, the V gene TRBV29-1; D is unclear. The sequenced material came from blood. The clonotype comes from a girl aged 2 to 9 with multiple sclerosis. Here the CDR3 DNA reads TGCAGCGTTGAAGTGGGTTACAATGAGCAGTTCTTC. Its protein is CSVEVGYNEQFF.